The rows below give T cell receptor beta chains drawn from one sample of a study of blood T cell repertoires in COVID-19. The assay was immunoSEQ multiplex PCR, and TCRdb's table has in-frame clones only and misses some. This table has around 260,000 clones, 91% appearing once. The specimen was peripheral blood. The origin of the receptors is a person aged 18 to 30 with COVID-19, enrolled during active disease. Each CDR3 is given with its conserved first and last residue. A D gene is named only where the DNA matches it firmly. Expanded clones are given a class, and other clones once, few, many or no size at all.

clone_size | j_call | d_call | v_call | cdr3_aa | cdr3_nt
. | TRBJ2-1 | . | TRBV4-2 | CASSPSGDSYNEQFF | TGTGCCAGCAGCCCGTCAGGGGACTCCTACAATGAGCAGTTCTTC
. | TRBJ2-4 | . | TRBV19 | CASSMLIEAAIGNIQYF | TGTGCCAGTAGTATGTTAATTGAGGCGGCCATCGGGAACATTCAGTACTTC
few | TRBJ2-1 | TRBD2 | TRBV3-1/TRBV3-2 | CASSPLTSGPYNEQFF | TGTGCCAGCAGCCCCTTAACTAGCGGACCTTACAATGAGCAGTTCTTC
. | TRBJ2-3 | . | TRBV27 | CASSSPNLGDTQYF | TGTGCCAGCAGTTCACCCAATCTCGGAGATACGCAGTATTTT
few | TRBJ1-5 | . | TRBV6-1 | CASSEQGGNQPQHF | TGTGCCAGCAGTGAACAGGGTGGCAATCAGCCCCAGCATTTT
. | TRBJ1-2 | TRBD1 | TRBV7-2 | CASSPDRVGYTF | TGTGCCAGCAGCCCGGACAGGGTTGGCTACACCTTC
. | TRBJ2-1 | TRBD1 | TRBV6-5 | CASKGAEPKNEQFF | TGTGCCAGCAAGGGGGCAGAGCCTAAGAATGAGCAGTTCTTC
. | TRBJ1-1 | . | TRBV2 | CASSEQGLNTEAFF | TGTGCCAGCAGTGAACAGGGGCTCAACACTGAAGCTTTCTTT
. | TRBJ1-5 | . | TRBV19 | CASSNTRAEPQHF | TGTGCCAGTAGTAACACCAGGGCGGAGCCCCAGCATTTT
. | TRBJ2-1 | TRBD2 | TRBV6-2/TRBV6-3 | CASSWTGTSGLYNEQFF | TGTGCCAGCAGTTGGACAGGGACTAGCGGCCTATACAATGAGCAGTTCTTC
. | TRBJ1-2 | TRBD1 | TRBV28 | CASSPPYRGDGYTF | TGTGCCAGCAGTCCTCCTTACAGGGGCGATGGCTACACCTTC
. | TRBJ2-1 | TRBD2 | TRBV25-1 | CASSDSGSWGEQFF | TGTGCCAGCAGTGATAGCGGGAGTTGGGGTGAGCAGTTCTTC
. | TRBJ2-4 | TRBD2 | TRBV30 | CAWSLISGVDIQYF | TGTGCCTGGAGTTTAATAAGCGGGGTAGACATTCAGTACTTC
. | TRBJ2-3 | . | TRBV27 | CATGDQGFGTDTQYF | TGTGCCACCGGGGATCAGGGGTTTGGCACAGATACGCAGTATTTT
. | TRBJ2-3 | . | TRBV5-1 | CASSLAGWDTQYF | TGCGCCAGCAGCTTGGCGGGATGGGATACGCAGTATTTT
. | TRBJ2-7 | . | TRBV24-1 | CATSDGGQYEQYF | TGTGCCACCAGTGACGGGGGGCAATACGAGCAGTACTTC
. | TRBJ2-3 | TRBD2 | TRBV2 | CASTSGGPLDTQYF | TGTGCCAGCACGTCGGGGGGGCCGTTAGATACGCAGTATTTT
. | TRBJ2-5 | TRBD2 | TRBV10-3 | CAISEGMGSGGNKETQYF | TGTGCCATCAGTGAGGGGATGGGGTCGGGAGGAAACAAAGAGACCCAGTACTTC
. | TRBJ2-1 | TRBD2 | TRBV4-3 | CASSQVALAGGPYNEQFF | TGCGCCAGCAGCCAAGTCGCGCTAGCGGGAGGGCCCTACAATGAGCAGTTCTTC